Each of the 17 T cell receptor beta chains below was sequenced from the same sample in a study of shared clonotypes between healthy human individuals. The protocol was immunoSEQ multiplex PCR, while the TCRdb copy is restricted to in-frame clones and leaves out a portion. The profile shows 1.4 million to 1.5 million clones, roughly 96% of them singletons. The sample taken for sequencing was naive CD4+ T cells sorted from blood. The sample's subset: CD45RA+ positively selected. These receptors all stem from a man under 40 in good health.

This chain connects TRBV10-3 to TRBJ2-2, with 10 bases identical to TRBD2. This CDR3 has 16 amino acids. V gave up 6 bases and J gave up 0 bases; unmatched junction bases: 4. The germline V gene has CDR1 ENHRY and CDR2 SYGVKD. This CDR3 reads CAIRWTSGANTGELFF. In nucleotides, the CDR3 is TGTGCCATCAGGTGGACTAGCGGAGCGAACACCGGGGAGCTGTTTTTT.

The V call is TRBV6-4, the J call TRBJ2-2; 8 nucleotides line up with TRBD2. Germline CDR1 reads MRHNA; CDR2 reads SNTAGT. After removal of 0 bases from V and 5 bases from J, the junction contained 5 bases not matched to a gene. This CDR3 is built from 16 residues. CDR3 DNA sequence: TGTGCCAGCAGTGACTCAGCGGGAGTTGGTACCGGGGAGCTGTTTTTT. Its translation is CASSDSAGVGTGELFF.

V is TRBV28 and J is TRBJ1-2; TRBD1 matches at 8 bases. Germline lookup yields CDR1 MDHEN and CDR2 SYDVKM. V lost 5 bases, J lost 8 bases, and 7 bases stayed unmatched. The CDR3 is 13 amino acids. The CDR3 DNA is TGTGCCAGCAGTCCAAGGACAGGGTTCGGCTACACCTTC. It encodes CASSPRTGFGYTF.

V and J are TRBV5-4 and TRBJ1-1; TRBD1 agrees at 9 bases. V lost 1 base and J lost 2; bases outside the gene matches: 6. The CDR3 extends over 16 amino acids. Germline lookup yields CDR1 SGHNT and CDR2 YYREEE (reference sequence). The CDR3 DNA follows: TGTGCCAGCAGCTTGTCCCGGGACAGGGTTAACACTGAAGCTTTCTTT. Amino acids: CASSLSRDRVNTEAFF.

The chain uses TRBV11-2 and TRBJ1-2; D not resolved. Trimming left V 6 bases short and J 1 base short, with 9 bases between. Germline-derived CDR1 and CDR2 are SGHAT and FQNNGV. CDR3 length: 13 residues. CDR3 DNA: TGTGCCAGCAGTCTTATTCTTAACTATGGCTACACCTTC. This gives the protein CASSLILNYGYTF. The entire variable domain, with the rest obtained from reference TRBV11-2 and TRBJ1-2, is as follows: EAGVAQSPRYKIIEKRQSVAFWCNPISGHATLYWYQQILGQGPKLLIQFQNNGVVDDSQLPKDRFSAERLKGVDSTLKIQPAKLEDSAVYLCASSLILNYGYTFGSGTRLTVV.

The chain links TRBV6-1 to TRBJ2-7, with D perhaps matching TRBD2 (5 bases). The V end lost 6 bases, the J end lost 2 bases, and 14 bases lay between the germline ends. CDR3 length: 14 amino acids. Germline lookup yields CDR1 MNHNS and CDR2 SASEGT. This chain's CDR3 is CASRRAVGTYEQYF. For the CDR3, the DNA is TGTGCCAGCAGGAGGGCGGTAGGAACCTACGAGCAGTACTTC.

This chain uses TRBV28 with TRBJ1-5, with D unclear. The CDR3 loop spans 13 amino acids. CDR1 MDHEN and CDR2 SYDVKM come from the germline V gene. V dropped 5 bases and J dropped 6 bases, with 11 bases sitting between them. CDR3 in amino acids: CASSSTDFQPQHF. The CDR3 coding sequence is TGTGCCAGCAGTAGCACGGATTTTCAGCCCCAGCATTTT.

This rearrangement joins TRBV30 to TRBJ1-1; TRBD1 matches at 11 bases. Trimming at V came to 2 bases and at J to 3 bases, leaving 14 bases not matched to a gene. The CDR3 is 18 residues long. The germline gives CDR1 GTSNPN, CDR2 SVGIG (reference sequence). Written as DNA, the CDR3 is TGTGCCTGGAGTTTCCGGGACAGGGGGTCATTTTGGGACACTGAAGCTTTCTTT. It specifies CAWSFRDRGSFWDTEAFF.

CDR3 sequence reads: CASRVGNQPQHF. The DNA for the CDR3 is TGTGCCAGCAGGGTGGGAAATCAGCCCCAGCATTTT. The chain links TRBV28 to TRBJ1-5; no clear D. Germline CDR1 MDHEN, CDR2 SYDVKM. Trimming removed 6 bases at V and 4 bases at J, with 7 bases between. The CDR3 is made up of 12 amino acids.

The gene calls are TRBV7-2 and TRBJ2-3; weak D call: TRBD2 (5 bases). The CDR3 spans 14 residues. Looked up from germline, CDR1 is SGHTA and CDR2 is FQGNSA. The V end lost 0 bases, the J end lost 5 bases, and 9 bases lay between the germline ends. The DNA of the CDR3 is TGTGCCAGCAGCTTAGCGGGAGTACAAGATACGCAGTATTTT. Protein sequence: CASSLAGVQDTQYF.

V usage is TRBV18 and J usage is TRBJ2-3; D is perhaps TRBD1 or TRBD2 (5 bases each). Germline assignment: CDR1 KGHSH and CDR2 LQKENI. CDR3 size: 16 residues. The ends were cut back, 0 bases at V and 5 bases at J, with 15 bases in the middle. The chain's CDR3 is CASSPPSSSGRDTQYF. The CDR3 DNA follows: TGTGCCAGCTCACCACCTAGCAGCTCGGGACGAGATACGCAGTATTTT.

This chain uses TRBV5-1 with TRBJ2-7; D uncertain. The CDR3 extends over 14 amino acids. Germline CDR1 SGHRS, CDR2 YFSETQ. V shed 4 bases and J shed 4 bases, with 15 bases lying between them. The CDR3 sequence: CASSVSRFEYEQYF. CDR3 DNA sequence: TGCGCCAGCAGCGTTTCCCGCTTCGAATACGAGCAGTACTTC. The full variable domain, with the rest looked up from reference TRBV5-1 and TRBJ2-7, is KAGVTQTPRYLIKTRGQQVTLSCSPISGHRSVSWYQQTPGQGLQFLFEYFSETQRNKGNFPGRFSGRQFSNSRSEMNVSTLELGDSALYLCASSVSRFEYEQYFGPGTRLTVT.

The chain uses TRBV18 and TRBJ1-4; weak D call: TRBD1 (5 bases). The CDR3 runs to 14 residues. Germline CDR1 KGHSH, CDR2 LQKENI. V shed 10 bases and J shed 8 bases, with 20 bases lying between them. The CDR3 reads CATPGRSLGEKLFF. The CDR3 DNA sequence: TGTGCCACCCCAGGGCGTTCTTTAGGAGAAAAACTGTTTTTT.

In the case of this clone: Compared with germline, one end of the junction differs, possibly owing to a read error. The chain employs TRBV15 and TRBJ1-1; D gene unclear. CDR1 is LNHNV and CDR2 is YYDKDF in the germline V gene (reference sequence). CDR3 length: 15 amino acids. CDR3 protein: CAASRGGTQNTEAFF. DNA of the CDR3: TGTGCCGCCAGCAGAGGAGGCACGCAGAACACTGAAGCTTTCTTT.

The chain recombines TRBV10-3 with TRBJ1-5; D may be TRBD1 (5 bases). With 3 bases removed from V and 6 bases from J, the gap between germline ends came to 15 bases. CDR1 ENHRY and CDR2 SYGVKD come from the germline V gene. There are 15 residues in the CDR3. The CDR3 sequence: CAISEGAGLGQPQHF. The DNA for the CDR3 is TGTGCCATCAGTGAAGGGGCAGGGTTAGGTCAGCCCCAGCATTTT.

The CDR3 here is CASSSILDNGSYNEQFF. DNA of the CDR3: TGTGCCAGCAGCTCTATATTGGACAATGGATCCTACAATGAGCAGTTCTTC. The chain joins TRBV5-8 to TRBJ2-1, with D perhaps matching TRBD1 (5 bases). The CDR3 loop spans 17 amino acids. V lost 3 bases and J lost 1, with 17 bases in between. The V gene's germline CDR1 is SGHTS and CDR2 YDEGEE.

CDR3 in DNA: TGTGCCAGCAGCTTAATCGGGACTGATAGCACAGATACGCAGTATTTT. It encodes CASSLIGTDSTDTQYF. This chain connects TRBV7-9 to TRBJ2-3; maybe TRBD2 (6 bases). The CDR3 loop spans 16 amino acids. The germline CDR1 and CDR2 sequences are SEHNR and FQNEAQ (reference sequence). V dropped 2 bases and J dropped 0 bases, with 12 bases sitting between them.